This T cell receptor (beta chain) is drawn from a study of T cell responses to AZD1222 COVID-19 vaccine (dated by TCRdb to 2020 to 2023). Context from the whole study: AZD1222 recipients with second doses at about 4 weeks or about 12 weeks were pooled, because spike-specific TCR depth and breadth did not differ between schedules. TCR sequencing covered approximately 230 trial participants: approximately 200 given two doses of AZD1222 and approximately 26 given two doses of MenACWY control vaccine. Enrollment into the trials was organized by age into subgroups of 18-55, 56-69 and 70-plus years, and those subgroups contained about 160, 30 and 59 TCR-sequenced participants, respectively. General conclusions and limits of the study: Reportedly, almost half of the unique spike-specific TCRs recognized epitopes lying outside the regions that are mutated in the B.1.351 and B.1.1.7 variants. Spike-specific TCR breadth and depth rose significantly after two AZD1222 doses compared with day 0 and with MenACWY recipients. Participants were mostly white British and included more females than males, and it was suggested by the authors that clonal diversity may have been underestimated. Conclusions about previously exposed vaccinees were limited because only a handful of AZD1222 recipients were SARS-CoV-2 seropositive at baseline. Because no day 14 peak-response samples were available, the repertoires could be characterized only after the peak T cell response. Vaccine-associated CD4 TCRs spanned the whole spike protein, with dominant responses in regions 160-218 and 743-854. The 56-69-year group was small, and its depth increase did not reach significance, likely because of low power.

Per the publication, the time point label means: baseline before first vaccination. The vaccinee samples were drawn from two UK trials, COV001 and COV002, one of which was a single-blind randomized controlled phase 2/3 trial testing AZD1222 (ChAdOx1 nCoV-19) in healthy adults. For TCRbeta chain sequencing, PBMC samples from trial participants were taken at day 0 and at day 28 after the second dose. As regards this clone: Its antigen target is currently unknown. Base quality data are lacking; no much larger clone is found one base away.

CDR1 and CDR2 (SGHNT, YENEEA) derive from the germline V gene. Inclusive of the bounding cysteine and phenylalanine, the CDR3 is 16 residues long. The read is trimmed to its CDR3 DNA, 48 bases read in frame from base 1. V is trimmed back by 4 bases and J by 6 bases, and the junction contains 11 bases that no gene match accounts for. The CDR3 regions of human TCRbeta chains were subjected to immunosequencing. From the authors' description of their analysis: Repertoire TCRs were matched against a reference library of SARS-CoV-2-specific TCRs generated with the MIRA antigen-specificity platform. Breadth was defined as the fraction of unique TCRs that were SARS-CoV-2-associated, and depth was defined as the fraction of total T cells that were SARS-CoV-2-associated. Using the MIRA data, every spike-specific TCR was mapped to the spike region that the TCR reacted to and assigned to either a CD4 or a CD8 class. Log10-transformed breadth and depth values were compared by one-way ANOVA with Sidak's multiple comparisons tests. TCRdb obtained this table from immuneACCESS and retained in-frame rearrangements with V and J assigned. These tables miss some clones; where compared with another copy, unresolved V genes account for less than half of the shortfall, and the remainder is unexplained. V and J calls plus clone size are reproduced from that table; the DNA served to infer D and trimming. The sample yields 200,000 or so clones; approximately 92% were counted once. The biggest ten clones account for 10% of the sample.

The chain links TRBV11-3 with TRBJ2-7; TRBD1 fits 11 bases in the junction. The TCR was taken from an adult in good health. This specimen consisted of peripheral blood, obtained on day 0 of AZD1222 vaccination. The CDR3 protein: CASSSHGQGASREQYF. The DNA sequence is given as TGTGCCAGCAGCTCACACGGACAGGGGGCGTCGCGCGAGCAGTACTTC.